In its sample, the clone carrying this TCR beta chain was seen many times. Its antigen is still unknown. These data originate in a study of T cells after yellow fever vaccination. The CDR3 totals 15 residues. V was pared by 2 bases and J by 7 bases, with 16 bases between. Per germline, CDR1 SGHRS and CDR2 YFSETQ. Study-wide findings and caveats: The secondary response was weaker, and its peak arrived faster, on day 5 versus 15.

As TCR cDNA was made by 5'RACE template switching, a universal primer site and UMIs were added. TCRdb fed the 5' RACE reads into MiXCR, producing one record per CDR3 protein. This table has some 300,000 distinct CDR3 sequences, 3.6% appearing once. The origin of this receptor is a man between 18 and 35 years old who received the YFV17D yellow fever vaccine. This specimen was PBMCs, taken on the day of the yellow fever booster vaccination. This chain joins TRBV5-1 and TRBJ2-1, with D perhaps TRBD1 (6 bases). CDR3 amino acids: CASSLTGDITNEQFF. DNA of the CDR3: TGCGCCAGCAGCTTAACTGGGGACATTACAAATGAGCAGTTCTTC. The full variable domain, its missing parts supplied by reference TRBV5-1 and TRBJ2-1, is KAGVTQTPRYLIKTRGQQVTLSCSPISGHRSVSWYQQTPGQGLQFLFEYFSETQRNKGNFPGRFSGRQFSNSRSEMNVSTLELGDSALYLCASSLTGDITNEQFFGPGTRLTVL.